In its sample, the clone carrying this T cell receptor beta chain was seen many times. Its target is unknown. This sample was included in a study of T cells in Graves' hyperthyroidism and ophthalmopathy. Study information: Upon initial diagnosis and before any treatment, peripheral blood was collected. Study observations and caveats: The model made its ophthalmopathy prediction, and onset followed a median roughly 6.5 months later.

TCR beta CDR3 sequences were amplified from RNA transcripts. Researchers ran a first-round RT-PCR on the TCR CDR3 using the HTBI primer set. TCRdb independently ran MiXCR on the multiplex PCR reads; one entry per CDR3 protein. This table holds 640,000 or so distinct CDR3 sequences, roughly 15% found once. Disease duration was under 3 months in the ophthalmopathy patients, who also had a Clinical Activity Score of at least 3 and a NOSPECS grade of at least 4. Together with thyroid ultrasound, orbital computed tomography, serum thyroxine and TRAb, clinical symptoms were used for diagnoses. This clonotype originated in a woman between 40 and 55 years old with Graves' ophthalmopathy. The material sequenced was blood.

The CDR3 sequence: CASSPIGGRTEAFF. The DNA for the CDR3 is TGTGCCAGCAGCCCTATAGGGGGGCGCACTGAAGCTTTCTTT. The chain recombines TRBV27 with TRBJ1-1; D is possibly TRBD1 (6 bases). The CDR3 loop spans 14 amino acids. Germline-derived CDR1 and CDR2 are MNHEY and SMNVEV (reference sequence). V gave up 6 bases and J gave up 4 bases, with 15 bases separating them.